A few counts support the clone carrying this TCR beta chain. Its specificity is not known. The sample originates from a study of post-analysis software for immune sequencing data. Turning to the study itself: Both relapsing-remitting and secondary progressive multiple sclerosis featured among the disease courses, as did progressive-relapsing multiple sclerosis.

Trimming cost V 5 bases and J 0 bases; bases outside gene matches: 6. Germline CDR1 SNHLY, CDR2 FYNNEI. The CDR3 length is 16 residues. General observations from the study: For normalized Chao1 diversity, multiple sclerosis patients scored significantly lower than controls did. Roughly five TRBV segments were more frequent in patients than controls; TRBV5-6, TRBV5-1 and TRBV20-1 belonged to this group.

Unique molecular identifiers tagged the TCR beta cDNA libraries. Input amounts of about 0.95 to 10 million T cells were used. These gave about 500,000 cDNA molecules, so each molecule approximated one T cell. TCRdb re-derived calls from the PCR reads in MiXCR, one entry per CDR3 protein. The sample has 350,000 to 450,000 distinct CDR3 sequences, about 39% seen once. Sample: blood. The TCR was taken from a girl aged 2 to 10 with multiple sclerosis. This chain links TRBV2 with TRBJ2-5; 10 nucleotides line up with TRBD2. CDR3 amino acids: CASSHRLAGHQETQYF. CDR3 bases: TGTGCCAGCAGTCATCGACTAGCGGGCCACCAAGAGACCCAGTACTTC.